A selection of T cell receptor beta chains follows, all from one sample in a study of T cells in Graves' hyperthyroidism and ophthalmopathy. TCRdb reanalysed the multiplex PCR reads using MiXCR and keeps one entry per CDR3 protein. The profile shows about 560,000 distinct CDR3 sequences, roughly a sixth of them singletons. Sequencing was performed on blood. The receptors originated from a woman aged 18 to 35 with Graves' hyperthyroidism. The CDR3 runs from the conserved cysteine through the conserved F or W. A D gene is named only where the DNA matches it firmly. Size is stated for part of the rows, as once, few or many counts, or as a class when the clone is expanded.

D	J	V	size	DNA	CDR3
-	TRBJ1-1	TRBV20-1	many	TGCAGTGCCATGGTCCTTCGTCGGGCTTTCTTT	CSAMVLRRAFF
-	TRBJ2-5	TRBV20-1	many	TGCAGTGCTAGGAATAACGGGGAGTACCAAGAGACCCAGTACTTC	CSARNNGEYQETQYF
-	TRBJ1-1	TRBV6-1	many	TGTGCCAGCAGTGACCTAACGGGAACCAAGGCGAACACTGAAGCTTTCTTT	CASSDLTGTKANTEAFF
-	TRBJ2-7	TRBV6-2/TRBV6-3	many	TGTGCCAGCAGTTACTCGGATAGTTCCGAGCAGTACTTC	CASSYSDSSEQYF
TRBD1	TRBJ1-1	TRBV4-3	-	TGCGCCAGCAGCCAAGAACCCGATCGAGGGGGCTGGACTGAAGCTTTCTTT	CASSQEPDRGGWTEAFF
TRBD1	TRBJ1-1	TRBV19	-	TGTGCCAGTAGTCACAGGGGGATGAACACTGAAGCTTTCTTT	CASSHRGMNTEAFF
-	TRBJ1-2	TRBV20-1	many	TGCAGTGCTTACGGCAATGACGGCTACACCTTC	CSAYGNDGYTF
TRBD1	TRBJ2-2	TRBV20-1	few	TGCAGTGCTAGAGATTGGGACCAGGGGGCCGGGGAGCTGTTTTTT	CSARDWDQGAGELFF
-	TRBJ1-1	TRBV20-1	few	TGCAGTGCTAGAGGGAGGGACACTGAAGCTTTCTTT	CSARGRDTEAFF
-	TRBJ2-5	TRBV5-1	-	TGCGCCAGCAGCTTGTGGGGACACAACCAAGAGACCCAGTACTTC	CASSLWGHNQETQYF
-	TRBJ1-2	TRBV20-1	-	TGCAGTGCTAGAGGGGGACCTGGCTACACCTTC	CSARGGPGYTF
-	TRBJ1-2	TRBV7-9	few	TGTGCCAGCACCCCTCTCAGGGTGGGGTATGGCTACACCTTC	CASTPLRVGYGYTF
TRBD2	TRBJ2-3	TRBV20-1	-	TGCAGTGCAACACTAGCGGGGGGTAGCACAGATACGCAGTATTTT	CSATLAGGSTDTQYF
-	TRBJ1-2	TRBV6-1	many	TGTGCCAGCAGTTCGGACGACTATGGCTACACCTTC	CASSSDDYGYTF
-	TRBJ2-3	TRBV24-1	many	TGTGCCACCAGTGATCGCCCTCCCCCAGATACGCAGTATTTT	CATSDRPPPDTQYF
TRBD2	TRBJ2-3	TRBV5-1	few	TGCGCCAGCAGCTTGGTTGGGACTAGCGGGACTGGGCAGTATTTT	CASSLVGTSGTGQYF
TRBD1	TRBJ2-5	TRBV10-3	many	TGTGCCATCAGTGCGGGGACAGGGGGCACAGAGACCCAGTACTTC	CAISAGTGGTETQYF
-	TRBJ2-3	TRBV11-2	-	TGTGCCAGCAGCTTAGTCCAGGGGCAGTTCACAGATACGCAGTATTTT	CASSLVQGQFTDTQYF
TRBD2	TRBJ2-1	TRBV12-3/TRBV12-4	many	TGTGCCAGCATTCCCCCCCCCCTACGCGGGGGAAGATACAATGAGCAGTTCTTC	CASIPPPLRGGRYNEQFF
-	TRBJ1-5	TRBV2	many	TGTGCCAGCAGTGAAAACAGTTTCAATCAGCCCCAGCATTTT	CASSENSFNQPQHF
-	TRBJ2-5	TRBV20-1	many	TGCAGTGCTAGGGGTCCGTTTCAAGAGACCCAGTACTTC	CSARGPFQETQYF
-	TRBJ1-1	TRBV29-1	many	TGCAGCGTTAAGGGGTATCGGGGGGGAGAGGGCACTGAAGCTTTCTTT	CSVKGYRGGEGTEAFF
-	TRBJ2-3	TRBV3-1	-	TGTGCCAGCAGCCAATCAGCGTTGGGGAACACAGATACGCAGTATTTT	CASSQSALGNTDTQYF
-	TRBJ2-5	TRBV7-3	many	TGTGCCAGCAGCTTAACGCGGGAAGAGACCCAGTACTTC	CASSLTREETQYF
-	TRBJ1-2	TRBV19	few	TGTGCCAGTAGTATTGGGTCGGGGAGTAACTATGGCTACACCTTC	CASSIGSGSNYGYTF
TRBD1	TRBJ2-2	TRBV5-1	many	TGCGCCAGCACCACCACAGGGGCGCAGACCGGGGAGCTGTTTTTT	CASTTTGAQTGELFF
-	TRBJ2-7	TRBV7-2	-	TGTGCCAGCAGCTTATCGGACGGCTCCTACGAGCAGTACTTC	CASSLSDGSYEQYF
-	TRBJ1-2	TRBV13	-	TGTGCCAGCAGCACCCCAGGGTCTGGCTACACCTTC	CASSTPGSGYTF
TRBD1	TRBJ1-4	TRBV5-1	-	TGCGCCAGCAGCAATGGACAGGGTAATGAAAAACTGTTTTTT	CASSNGQGNEKLFF
TRBD2	TRBJ2-1	TRBV6-2/TRBV6-3	-	TGTGCCATCCTAGCGGGGGACAATGAGCAGTTCTTC	CAILAGDNEQFF
-	TRBJ1-1	TRBV6-1	few	TGTGCCAGCAGTTTTGGGTCGGGCACTGAAGCTTTCTTT	CASSFGSGTEAFF
TRBD2	TRBJ2-3	TRBV5-1	-	TGCGCCAGCAGGTGGACTAGCGGGTCGCGCACAGATACGCAGTATTTT	CASRWTSGSRTDTQYF
TRBD1	TRBJ2-2	TRBV29-1	-	TGCAGCGTCAGACAGGGGGGCGGGACCGGGGAGCTGTTTTTT	CSVRQGGGTGELFF
TRBD1	TRBJ1-1	TRBV19	few	TGTGCCAGTAGTATTACAGGGGTTGCCACTGAAGCTTTCTTT	CASSITGVATEAFF
TRBD2	TRBJ2-5	TRBV5-1	few	TGCGCCAGCAGCTTGGCCGGACTAGCGGGAGAGACCCAGTACTTC	CASSLAGLAGETQYF
-	TRBJ2-2	TRBV13	-	TGTGCCAGCAGTCTTACTACTAGCGGGGAGCTGTTTTTT	CASSLTTSGELFF
-	TRBJ2-1	TRBV4-1	few	TGCGCCAGCAGCCAAGGGAAGGGAAGCTCCTACAATGAGCAGTTCTTC	CASSQGKGSSYNEQFF
-	TRBJ2-5	TRBV7-9	few	TGTGCCAGCAGCCGGGCCGGACAACAAGAGACCCAGTACTTC	CASSRAGQQETQYF
TRBD1	TRBJ1-4	TRBV20-1	-	TGCGGTGCTGGGACAGGGAGAAATGAAAAACTGTTTTTT	CGAGTGRNEKLFF
-	TRBJ1-2	TRBV5-1	many	TGCGCCAGCAGCTTGGAGGTTACCTATGGCTACACCTTC	CASSLEVTYGYTF
TRBD1	TRBJ1-6	TRBV12-3/TRBV12-4	-	TGTGCCAGCAGTTTAAATCAGGGGGTCACCCTCCACTTT	CASSLNQGVTLHF
-	TRBJ2-7	TRBV4-1	many	TGCGCCAGCAGCCAGGGCCCCGGGACACCCGCCTACGAGCAGTACTTC	CASSQGPGTPAYEQYF
TRBD2	TRBJ2-5	TRBV10-2	many	TGCGCCAGCAGTGGGGGGGGTTACCAAGAGACCCAGTACTTC	CASSGGGYQETQYF
TRBD1	TRBJ1-6	TRBV5-1	many	TGCGCCAGCAGCCGGACAGGGGGCGATTCACCCCTCCACTTT	CASSRTGGDSPLHF
TRBD2	TRBJ2-3	TRBV7-2	few	TGTGCCAGCAGCCTTAGCGGGGGGGCGGTAGATACGCAGTATTTT	CASSLSGGAVDTQYF
TRBD2	TRBJ2-5	TRBV13	many	TGTGCCAGCAGCTTTGGAGCGGGAGGGGAGGAAGAGACCCAGTACTTC	CASSFGAGGEEETQYF